Presented here are 27 T cell receptor beta chains from one specimen sequenced in a study of spatial heterogeneity in lung cancer. The time point denotes: sample taken at primary tumor resection. The sequenced material consisted of unsorted whole RNA from tumor, nontumor lung or frozen PBMC. TCRdb ran MiXCR on the 5' RACE reads and lists one entry per CDR3 protein. The table lists approximately 81,000 distinct CDR3 sequences, around 12% of them singletons, with 4.5% to 5.5% in the top ten. The sample in question was PBMCs, obtained at surgery. These receptors originate from a male donor with early-stage non-small cell lung cancer.

In its sample, this clonotype was seen a few times. The chain is built from TRBV5-5 and TRBJ2-3; D gene uncertain. Germline V gene sequence: CDR1 SGHKS, CDR2 YYEKEE (reference sequence). The V end was cut by 4 bases, the J end by 4 bases, with 16 bases between. The CDR3 length is 15 residues. The CDR3 DNA sequence: TGTGCCAGCAGCAGAATGGCCGGACGATCAGATACGCAGTATTTT. It codes for CASSRMAGRSDTQYF.

Here the CDR3 DNA reads TGCGCCAGCAGCTTGGGGACTAGCGGGGGGACGACCTACGAGCAGTACTTC. It yields the protein CASSLGTSGGTTYEQYF. The chain couples TRBV5-1 to TRBJ2-7, with 14 positions matching TRBD2. There are 17 residues in the CDR3. Trimming at V came to 0 bases and at J to 2 bases, leaving 4 bases not matched to a gene. Germline lookup yields CDR1 SGHRS and CDR2 YFSETQ.

This clonotype has more than one count but fewer than ten. The CDR3 DNA follows: TGCAGTGCTTCCACAGGGGGGTGGAATCAGCCCCAGCATTTT. This codes for CSASTGGWNQPQHF. The chain joins TRBV20-1 to TRBJ1-5; 8 bases agree with TRBD1. J lost 4 bases, V lost 5 bases, and 7 bases had no gene match. CDR3 size: 14 residues. In germline, CDR1 is DFQATT, CDR2 SNEGSKA (reference sequence).

This clonotype was recorded many times. The V and J genes are TRBV7-2 and TRBJ1-6; weak D call: TRBD1 (5 bases). The germline V and J ends were trimmed by 3 bases and 6 bases, with 9 bases remaining between them. Per the germline V gene, CDR1 is SGHTA and CDR2 is FQGNSA. The CDR3 extends over 14 amino acids. The CDR3 region is CASSLGTLNSPLHF. DNA of the CDR3: TGTGCCAGCAGCTTGGGGACCCTTAATTCACCCCTCCACTTT.

This clonotype came up a few times. V gene TRBV6-1 combines with J gene TRBJ2-1; D remains ambiguous. Germline V CDR1 and CDR2: MNHNS, SASEGT. V was trimmed by 8 bases and J by 4 bases, leaving 9 bases between them. The CDR3 length is 12 residues. The CDR3 DNA reads TGTGCCAGCGGGCTCGCTTACAATGAGCAGTTCTTC. It codes for CASGLAYNEQFF.

This clonotype was seen only a few times. The CDR3, as DNA: TGTGCCAGTAGTTGGGACACCTCCTACGAGCAGTACTTC. As protein: CASSWDTSYEQYF. The chain combines TRBV19 with TRBJ2-7; D perhaps matches TRBD1 (6 bases). Trimming cost V 5 bases and J 0 bases, with 8 bases left between them. This CDR3 is 13 amino acids long. CDR1 is LNHDA and CDR2 is SQIVND in the germline V gene (reference sequence).

The sample holds many counts of this clonotype. The CDR3 spells CASSEKMGSNSPLHF. The CDR3, as DNA: TGTGCCAGCAGTGAAAAGATGGGTAGTAATTCACCCCTCCACTTT. This rearrangement joins TRBV6-1 to TRBJ1-6; D uncertain. Germline V gene data show CDR1 as MNHNS and CDR2 as SASEGT. This CDR3 is 15 amino acids long. Trimming took off 2 bases at V and 6 bases at J, with 11 bases between the two ends.

This chain uses TRBV27 with TRBJ1-5; D may be TRBD1 (5 bases). V lost 4 bases, J lost 0 bases, and 10 bases lay in between. This CDR3 has 15 residues. Germline V gives CDR1 MNHEY, CDR2 SMNVEV (reference sequence). The CDR3 reads CASSSTGYSNQPQHF. CDR3 coding DNA: TGTGCCAGCAGTTCTACAGGTTATAGCAATCAGCCCCAGCATTTT.

The genes are TRBV13 and TRBJ1-1, with TRBD1 as a possible D gene (5 bases). The CDR3 spans 14 residues. Germline V gene sequence: CDR1 PRHDT, CDR2 FYEKMQ (reference sequence). Between the trimmed V and J ends, which lost 3 bases and 0 bases, there was a span of 8 bases. This CDR3 is CASSFRDLNTEAFF. As DNA, the CDR3 is TGTGCCAGCAGCTTCCGGGACCTGAACACTGAAGCTTTCTTT. Based on the CDR3 plus reference TRBV13 and TRBJ1-1, the full variable domain is AAGVIQSPRHLIKEKRETATLKCYPIPRHDTVYWYQQGPGQDPQFLISFYEKMQSDKGSIPDRFSAQQFSDYHSELNMSSLELGDSALYFCASSFRDLNTEAFFGQGTRLTVV.

The V and J genes are TRBV18 and TRBJ2-3, with 7 bases fitting TRBD1. CDR3 length: 16 residues. The V gene's germline CDR1 is KGHSH and CDR2 LQKENI. J lost 4 bases, V lost 6 bases, and 13 bases had no gene match. CDR3 DNA: TGTGCCAGCTCGCCTACTAACCTACAGGGGCCAGATACGCAGTATTTT. It specifies CASSPTNLQGPDTQYF.

At least ten counts were recorded for this clonotype. The rearrangement uses TRBV4-1 and TRBJ1-5, with 10 nucleotides matching TRBD1. The length of the CDR3 is 18 residues. Germline CDR1 reads MGHRA; CDR2 reads YSYEKL. V trimming: 5 bases; J trimming: 0 bases; junction bases outside the gene matches: 10. This CDR3 is CASSIGTGADYSNQPQHF. The CDR3 bases are TGCGCCAGCAGCATTGGGACAGGGGCGGACTATAGCAATCAGCCCCAGCATTTT.

This clonotype was picked up many times. The chain joins TRBV29-1 to TRBJ1-3, with unresolved D. CDR3 length equals 13 residues. CDR1 SQVTM and CDR2 ANQGSEA come from the germline V gene. V lost 1 base to trimming and J lost 7 bases, with 11 bases between them. The CDR3 sequence is CSVEGAPENTIYF. DNA for the CDR3: TGCAGCGTTGAAGGGGCTCCAGAGAACACCATATATTTT.

This sequence joins TRBV11-2 and TRBJ2-7; the match to TRBD2 covers 11 bases. CDR1 is SGHAT, CDR2 FQNNGV, per germline. Unmatched junction bases numbered 5, after V lost 0 bases and J lost 4 bases. This CDR3 is 16 amino acids long. The CDR3 coding sequence is TGTGCCAGCAGCTTAGAACTAGCGGGAGTAGCGTACGAGCAGTACTTC. It encodes CASSLELAGVAYEQYF.

The V and J genes are TRBV6-5 and TRBJ2-7, with 15 nucleotides matching TRBD2. With 6 bases clipped from V and 6 bases from J, the junction kept 0 bases outside the gene matches. There are 13 residues in the CDR3. Germline V gene sequence: CDR1 MNHEY, CDR2 SVGAGI. The CDR3 DNA sequence: TGTGCCAGCAGGGGACTAGCGGGGGGCGAGCAGTACTTC. Protein sequence: CASRGLAGGEQYF.

This clonotype was found many times. V and J are TRBV11-2 and TRBJ1-5; tentative D call: TRBD1 (5 bases). V was clipped by 5 bases and J by 1 base, with 12 bases between them. CDR3 length equals 15 residues. The germline CDR1 and CDR2 sequences are SGHAT and FQNNGV. CDR3 nucleotide sequence: TGTGCCAGCAGCCCAAACGGGGGGAGCAATCAGCCCCAGCATTTT. Amino acid sequence: CASSPNGGSNQPQHF. The variable domain in full, completed from reference TRBV11-2 and TRBJ1-5, reads EAGVAQSPRYKIIEKRQSVAFWCNPISGHATLYWYQQILGQGPKLLIQFQNNGVVDDSQLPKDRFSAERLKGVDSTLKIQPAKLEDSAVYLCASSPNGGSNQPQHFGDGTRLSIL.

The rearrangement uses TRBV15 and TRBJ2-1; perhaps TRBD2 as D (6 bases). V was shortened by 1 base and J by 1 base, with 8 bases between the two germline ends. Germline lookup yields CDR1 LNHNV and CDR2 YYDKDF (reference sequence). This CDR3 spans 15 amino acids. CDR3 nucleotides: TGTGCCACCAGCAGAGCGACTAGGTCCTACAATGAGCAGTTCTTC. It codes for CATSRATRSYNEQFF.

The V gene is TRBV5-1, the J gene TRBJ2-2; TRBD2 might be the D (6 bases). The V gene's germline CDR1 is SGHRS and CDR2 YFSETQ. With 6 bases removed from V and 4 bases from J, the gap between germline ends came to 16 bases. The CDR3 loop spans 15 amino acids. In DNA, the CDR3 is TGCGCCAGCAACCCGACTAGTTCTCGCACCGGGGAGCTGTTTTTT. It is translated as CASNPTSSRTGELFF.

The chain carries TRBV10-1 and TRBJ2-2; 7 nucleotides match TRBD1. Per germline, CDR1 WNHNN and CDR2 SYGVQD (reference sequence). The length of the CDR3 is 13 residues. Trimming cost V 8 bases and J 4 bases; bases outside gene matches: 4. This CDR3 is CASLDRATGELFF. DNA of the CDR3: TGCGCCAGCCTTGACAGGGCCACCGGGGAGCTGTTTTTT.

The chain uses TRBV6-5 and TRBJ1-6; 7 bases are a match to TRBD1. V shed 6 bases, J shed 1 base, and the junction held 9 bases outside the gene matches. In germline, CDR1 is MNHEY, CDR2 SVGAGI. CDR3 length: 17 residues. The CDR3, as DNA: TGTGCCAGCAGCCGACCGACAGGGCAGTCCTATAATTCACCCCTCCACTTT. This sequence encodes CASSRPTGQSYNSPLHF.

This clonotype appeared a few times. This sequence joins TRBV11-3 and TRBJ2-2, with 9 bases matching TRBD1. Germline V gene data show CDR1 as SGHNT and CDR2 as YENEEA. V shed 6 bases, J shed 7 bases, and the junction held 3 bases outside the gene matches. The CDR3 sequence is 13 residues long. CDR3 in DNA: TGTGCCAGCAGACAGGGGGCGATCGGGGAGCTGTTTTTT. Its translation is CASRQGAIGELFF. The entire variable domain, with the rest obtained from reference TRBV11-3 and TRBJ2-2, is as follows: EAGVVQSPRYKIIEKKQPVAFWCNPISGHNTLYWYLQNLGQGPELLIRYENEEAVDDSQLPKDRFSAERLKGVDSTLKIQPAELGDSAVYLCASRQGAIGELFFGEGSRLTVL.

This clonotype was picked up a small number of times. V gene TRBV20-1 combines with J gene TRBJ2-1, with 8 bases aligning to TRBD2. The junction had 21 bases not matched to a gene; V was cut back by 6 bases and J by 8 bases. The CDR3 extends over 17 amino acids. Germline V gives CDR1 DFQATT, CDR2 SNEGSKA (reference sequence). CDR3 nucleotide sequence: TGCAGTGCCTCCCGGGGACCTGCCGAGGCGGGAGGCGATGAGCAGTTCTTC. It specifies CSASRGPAEAGGDEQFF.

This clonotype was seen only a few times. The chain has TRBV27 and TRBJ2-4, with 9 bases matching TRBD1. This CDR3 has 15 amino acids. With V trimmed by 6 bases and J by 3 bases, 6 bases remained unmatched. Germline loops: CDR1 MNHEY, CDR2 SMNVEV (reference sequence). CDR3 residues: CASSLGQGGKNIQYF. CDR3 coding DNA: TGTGCCAGCAGCCTGGGACAGGGAGGCAAAAACATTCAGTACTTC.

This chain joins TRBV19 and TRBJ1-2; no definite D call. CDR3 length equals 13 residues. V was pared by 3 bases and J by 4 bases, with 9 bases between. The germline V gene encodes CDR1 LNHDA and CDR2 SQIVND (reference sequence). This chain's CDR3 is CASSILDGYGYTF. In nucleotides, the CDR3 is TGTGCCAGTAGTATCCTGGACGGCTATGGCTACACCTTC.

This clonotype was picked up a small number of times. The chain recombines TRBV10-3 with TRBJ2-1, with D perhaps TRBD2 (6 bases). The V gene's germline CDR1 is ENHRY and CDR2 SYGVKD. The germline V and J ends were trimmed by 7 bases and 6 bases, with 16 bases remaining between them. The CDR3 consists of 14 residues. As DNA, the CDR3 is TGTGCCATCAATAAGGGACTCCTTATCAATGAGCAGTTCTTC. Its protein product is CAINKGLLINEQFF.

The chain carries TRBV29-1 and TRBJ2-7, with D perhaps matching TRBD2 (6 bases). The ends were cut back, 7 bases at V and 4 bases at J, with 17 bases in the middle. Germline V lookup: CDR1 SQVTM, CDR2 ANQGSEA. The CDR3 is 13 amino acids. CDR3 residues: CSAQGDSAYEQYF. The CDR3 DNA sequence: TGCAGCGCTCAAGGGGACTCCGCTTACGAGCAGTACTTC.

This clonotype showed up just a few times. The chain links TRBV5-1 to TRBJ2-1; TRBD1 matches at 9 bases. The junction had 6 bases not matched to a gene; V was cut back by 4 bases and J by 7 bases. Germline V lookup: CDR1 SGHRS, CDR2 YFSETQ. The CDR3 is 14 residues long. CDR3 amino acids: CASSPGQGHNEQFF. The CDR3 bases are TGCGCCAGCAGCCCGGGACAGGGACATAATGAGCAGTTCTTC. The full variable domain, in which reference TRBV5-1 and TRBJ2-1 provide the parts outside the CDR3, is KAGVTQTPRYLIKTRGQQVTLSCSPISGHRSVSWYQQTPGQGLQFLFEYFSETQRNKGNFPGRFSGRQFSNSRSEMNVSTLELGDSALYLCASSPGQGHNEQFFGPGTRLTVL.

The chain employs TRBV19 and TRBJ2-1; D gene uncertain. The germline CDR1 and CDR2 sequences are LNHDA and SQIVND (reference sequence). The V gene lost 1 base and the J gene lost 0 bases, with 7 bases spanning the gap. This CDR3 is 15 amino acids long. The CDR3 loop reads CASSIALSSYNEQFF. The CDR3 nucleotides are TGTGCCAGTAGTATAGCGTTGAGCTCCTACAATGAGCAGTTCTTC.